Shown below are 3 T cell receptor beta chains from a single sample sequenced in a study of cytomegalovirus exposure and HLA in healthy donors. The PCR employed 60 Vbeta primers together with 13 Jbeta primers. This table comes from immunoSEQ multiplex PCR, and its TCRdb copy is limited to in-frame clones, with some not included. The sample includes roughly 73,000 clones, 75% seen only once; the top ten take roughly an eighth. Sequencing was performed on PBMCs. Receptors originate from a man between 65 and 80 years old in good health and CMV-seronegative.

The chain is built from TRBV19 and TRBJ2-7; D perhaps matches TRBD1 (5 bases). The germline CDR1 and CDR2 sequences are LNHDA and SQIVND (reference sequence). The CDR3 has 15 amino acids. V was cut by 1 base and J by 0 bases, with 10 bases left in between. The CDR3 bases are TGTGCCAGTAGTATAGGTACAGGTTTCTCCTACGAGCAGTACTTC. The encoded protein is CASSIGTGFSYEQYF.

About this clone: Other nucleotide sequences in the sample specify the same CDR3. The gene calls are TRBV7-2 and TRBJ1-1, with TRBD1 matching 8 bases. Germline V gene data show CDR1 as SGHTA and CDR2 as FQGNSA. This CDR3 contains 14 residues. V lost 3 bases to trimming and J lost 4 bases; unmatched junction nucleotides: 4. CDR3 region: CASSFDRGGTEAFF. The CDR3, as DNA: TGTGCCAGCAGCTTTGACAGGGGCGGCACTGAAGCTTTCTTT.

The gene calls are TRBV6-6 and TRBJ2-7; D is possibly TRBD1 (6 bases). The length of the CDR3 is 12 residues. Germline values: CDR1 MNHNY, CDR2 SVGAGI (reference sequence). V lost 7 bases and J 2 bases, leaving 9 bases between the germline ends. The CDR3 nucleotides are TGTGCCAGCAAGTCAGGGGCCTACGAGCAGTACTTC. Translation: CASKSGAYEQYF.